The present T cell receptor (beta chain) was sequenced within a study of T cell repertoires in cytomegalovirus infection. Study information: Indicated by public TCR beta signatures were CMV infection and matching HLA type.

With regard to this clonotype: The target antigen is unknown.

Germline CDR1 is SGHAT and CDR2 is FQNNGV. This CDR3 comprises 14 residues. The trim removed 7 bases at V and 3 bases at J, leaving 9 bases unmatched. Study-wide findings and caveats: Identification of carriers of CMV plus the relevant HLA was achieved through cumulative public TCR beta family frequency.

TCRdb called the reads again in MiXCR, with one record for every CDR3 protein. The sample has 250,000 to 300,000 distinct CDR3 sequences; 25% are singletons. Sequenced: PBMCs. The TCR originated in a human donor in good health (CMV status not recorded). Some clones in this sample may be carry-over from other donors' samples. The chain combines TRBV11-2 with TRBJ2-7; 7 nucleotides match TRBD2. For the CDR3, the DNA is TGTGCCAGCACCCGGGCCCTAGCGGTCTACGAGCAGTACTTC. Translated: CASTRALAVYEQYF.